The clone carrying this T cell receptor (beta chain) was picked up a small number of times. Its antigen is unidentified. The germline V gene encodes CDR1 SEHNR and CDR2 FQNEAQ (reference sequence). The CDR3 runs to 12 residues. Trimming took 10 bases from V and 7 from J, leaving 16 bases between them. TCRdb's copy holds only in-frame clones and misses some; the assay was immunoSEQ multiplex PCR. The table includes about 70,000 clones, around 80% detected once. The data were taken from a study of OX40 agonist ivuxolimab in advanced cancers. As for the study in general: At 0.01 to 10 mg/kg, ivuxolimab was administered intravenously to patients every 2 weeks. Patients with hepatocellular carcinoma, melanoma, renal cell or head and neck cancer made up the dose-escalation patients.

Study observations and caveats: CD8+ T cells averaged more expanded clones than CD4+.

The V call is TRBV7-9, the J call TRBJ1-1; D is undetermined. The sequencing used CD4+ or CD8+ T cells sorted from blood, collected in a trial of the OX40 agonist ivuxolimab. The receptor's source is an adult with an advanced solid tumor such as melanoma, head and neck, liver or kidney cancer. The CDR3 sequence: CATSSRGGEAFF. The DNA for the CDR3 is TGTGCCACAAGTAGTCGGGGTGGTGAAGCTTTCTTT.